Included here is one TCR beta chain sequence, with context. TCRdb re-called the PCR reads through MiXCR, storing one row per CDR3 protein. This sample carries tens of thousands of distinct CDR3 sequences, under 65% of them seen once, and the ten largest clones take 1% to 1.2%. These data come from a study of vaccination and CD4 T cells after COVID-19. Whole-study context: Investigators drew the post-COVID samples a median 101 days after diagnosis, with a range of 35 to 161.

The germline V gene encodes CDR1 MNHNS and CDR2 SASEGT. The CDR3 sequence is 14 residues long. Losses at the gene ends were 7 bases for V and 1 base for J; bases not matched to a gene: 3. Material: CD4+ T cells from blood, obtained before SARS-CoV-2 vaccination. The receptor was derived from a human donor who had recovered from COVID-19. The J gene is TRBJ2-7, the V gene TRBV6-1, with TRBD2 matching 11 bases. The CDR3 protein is CASTGTSGSYEQYF. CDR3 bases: TGTGCCAGCACTGGGACTAGCGGATCCTACGAGCAGTACTTC.